The 29 T cell receptor beta chains given below trace back to one sample, sequenced in a study of blood T cell repertoires in COVID-19. Method: immunoSEQ multiplex PCR; TCRdb's copy keeps in-frame clones and lacks some. The sample shows fewer than 120,000 clones, 88% of them seen only once. The specimen sequenced was peripheral blood. These receptor sequences come from a woman between 50 and 59 years old with acute or convalescent COVID-19.

The rearrangement uses TRBV24-1 and TRBJ2-7, with D maybe TRBD1 (6 bases). V lost 7 bases to trimming and J lost 5 bases, with 8 bases between them. This CDR3 region has 11 residues. Looked up from germline, CDR1 is KGHDR and CDR2 is SFDVKD. The CDR3 bases are TGTGCCACCAGACAGGGCGACGAGCAGTACTTC. Residues: CATRQGDEQYF.

The chain employs TRBV19 and TRBJ2-3; D may be TRBD2 (5 bases). The CDR3 loop spans 13 amino acids. Between the trimmed V and J ends, which lost 4 bases and 8 bases, there was a span of 13 bases. Germline values: CDR1 LNHDA, CDR2 SQIVND (reference sequence). The CDR3 bases are TGTGCCAGTAGTACTCGGGAAATGGGTACGCAGTATTTT. Translated, it gives CASSTREMGTQYF. The full variable domain, with the rest looked up from reference TRBV19 and TRBJ2-3, is DGGITQSPKYLFRKEGQNVTLSCEQNLNHDAMYWYRQDPGQGLRLIYYSQIVNDFQKGDIAEGYSVSREKKESFPLTVTSAQKNPTAFYLCASSTREMGTQYFGPGTRLTVL.

The chain has TRBV4-2 and TRBJ2-1; 10 bases line up with TRBD2. CDR1 is LGHNA and CDR2 is YNFKEQ in the germline V gene. The CDR3 runs 19 residues. The V gene end was trimmed by 1 base and the J gene end by 5 bases; junction bases not matched to a gene: 14. Here the CDR3 reads CASSQAALGSGRKNNEQFF. The CDR3 DNA sequence: TGTGCCAGCAGCCAAGCTGCTCTGGGTAGCGGGAGGAAAAACAATGAGCAGTTCTTC.

The chain uses TRBV13 and TRBJ2-3; weak D call: TRBD2 (6 bases). The length of the CDR3 is 13 residues. Germline CDR1 and CDR2: PRHDT and FYEKMQ (reference sequence). V lost 5 bases and J lost 5, with 11 bases in between. This chain's CDR3 is CASSTWEVDTQYF. The CDR3 nucleotides are TGTGCCAGCAGCACCTGGGAGGTAGATACGCAGTATTTT.

Only one count was recorded for this clone. J is TRBJ2-5 and V is TRBV30; 12 nucleotides align to TRBD1. This CDR3 spans 15 amino acids. V dropped 0 bases and J dropped 5; count of bases not matched to a gene: 4. CDR1 and CDR2 (germline): GTSNPN, SVGIG (reference sequence). CDR3 nucleotides: TGTGCCTGGAGTGTAGGGACAGGGGGCGGGGAGACCCAGTACTTC. Translated: CAWSVGTGGGETQYF.

The J gene is TRBJ1-6, the V gene TRBV5-1; TRBD1 might be the D (5 bases). V was pared by 1 base and J by 10 bases, with 21 bases between. Germline lookup yields CDR1 SGHRS and CDR2 YFSETQ. The CDR3 length is 17 residues. In nucleotides, the CDR3 is TGCGCCAGCAGCTTGCTCGGCGGGGGAGGGGTGAGATCACCCCTCCACTTT. Its translation is CASSLLGGGGVRSPLHF. The whole variable domain, filled in from reference TRBV5-1 and TRBJ1-6, reads KAGVTQTPRYLIKTRGQQVTLSCSPISGHRSVSWYQQTPGQGLQFLFEYFSETQRNKGNFPGRFSGRQFSNSRSEMNVSTLELGDSALYLCASSLLGGGGVRSPLHFGNGTRLTVT.

This chain connects TRBV6-5 to TRBJ2-7, with 11 bases matching TRBD2. Trimming cost V 7 bases and J 6 bases; bases outside gene matches: 8. CDR1 and CDR2 (germline): MNHEY, SVGAGI. CDR3 size: 14 residues. The DNA of the CDR3 is TGTGCCAGCATTCTACTAGCGGGAGAATCCGAGCAGTACTTC. Residues: CASILLAGESEQYF.

The V gene is TRBV19, the J gene TRBJ2-1; 7 bases fit TRBD2. Germline V gene data show CDR1 as LNHDA and CDR2 as SQIVND (reference sequence). The CDR3 consists of 17 residues. Germline trimming cut 1 base from V and 2 bases from J; bases unmatched to any gene: 8. CDR3 amino acids: CASSIGASGGAYNEQFF. CDR3 nucleotide sequence: TGTGCCAGTAGTATAGGGGCTAGCGGAGGGGCCTACAATGAGCAGTTCTTC.

The chain links TRBV19 to TRBJ1-1; D not certain. Trimming took 4 bases from V and 1 from J, leaving 25 bases between them. Germline assignment: CDR1 LNHDA and CDR2 SQIVND (reference sequence). The CDR3 has 19 amino acids. The CDR3 DNA reads TGTGCCAGTAGTACCGCAACCAATCTAGCGGAGAATCAGAACACTGAAGCTTTCTTT. Residues: CASSTATNLAENQNTEAFF.

This clone was picked up one time. The V call is TRBV29-1, the J call TRBJ2-1; unclear D gene. The CDR3 runs 12 residues. V was shortened by 4 bases and J by 4 bases, with 8 bases between the two germline ends. Germline V lookup: CDR1 SQVTM, CDR2 ANQGSEA. The CDR3 nucleotides are TGCAGCGTTGTTTCCGGGTACAATGAGCAGTTCTTC. This codes for CSVVSGYNEQFF.

The chain employs TRBV19 and TRBJ2-5; D unclear. The length of the CDR3 is 14 residues. The germline V gene encodes CDR1 LNHDA and CDR2 SQIVND (reference sequence). V lost 5 bases and J lost 5, with 15 bases in between. The CDR3 protein is CASSLDGLAETQYF. The CDR3 region has the DNA TGTGCCAGTAGTCTTGACGGGTTAGCCGAGACCCAGTACTTC.

The gene calls are TRBV6-5 and TRBJ2-1, with 7 bases aligning to TRBD2. Germline assignment: CDR1 MNHEY and CDR2 SVGAGI. The CDR3 has 13 residues. The CDR3 nucleotides are TGTGGGATAGGGAGGGGCGGGTATAATGAGCAGTTCTTC. Translation: CGIGRGGYNEQFF.

The J gene is TRBJ1-3, the V gene TRBV25-1, with 8 bases aligning to TRBD1. The CDR3 is made up of 15 amino acids. The V and J ends lost 5 bases and 9 bases, in that order; junction bases with no gene match: 12. Germline V gene lookup returns CDR1 MGHDK and CDR2 SYGVNS. CDR3 sequence (DNA): TGTGCCAGCAGTCACCCGACAGGGGTCAGCGGCACCATATATTTT. Amino acid sequence: CASSHPTGVSGTIYF.

The chain combines TRBV27 with TRBJ2-7, with TRBD2 as a possible D gene (7 bases). Germline V gene lookup returns CDR1 MNHEY and CDR2 SMNVEV (reference sequence). CDR3 length equals 14 residues. V was cut by 6 bases and J by 4 bases, with 16 bases left in between. CDR3 in amino acids: CASRGGGLGYEQYF. CDR3 nucleotides: TGTGCCAGCAGAGGGGGGGGCCTAGGATACGAGCAGTACTTC.

The V and J genes are TRBV19 and TRBJ2-2; TRBD1 matches at 9 bases. J was trimmed by 3 bases and V by 9 bases; bases with no gene match: 11. Germline assignment: CDR1 LNHDA and CDR2 SQIVND (reference sequence). The CDR3 is 16 residues long. This CDR3 is CASGRTGTGYTGELFF. DNA for the CDR3: TGTGCCAGCGGCCGGACCGGGACAGGGTACACCGGGGAGCTGTTTTTT.

The CDR3 nucleotides are TGTGCCAGCAGTTACCCACCGGGACTAGCGGGAAGGTGGGCCTACGAGCAGTACTTC. It translates to CASSYPPGLAGRWAYEQYF. The chain joins TRBV6-2 or TRBV6-3 to TRBJ2-7, with 13 bases fitting TRBD2. Germline V gene data show CDR1 as MNHEY and CDR2 as SVGEGT. Losses at the gene ends were 2 bases for V and 2 bases for J; bases not matched to a gene: 12. There are 19 residues in the CDR3.

The V call is TRBV6-5, the J call TRBJ1-1; TRBD1 is a possible D gene (5 bases). Germline CDR1 MNHEY, CDR2 SVGAGI. Trimming pared 6 bases from V and 5 bases from J, leaving 19 bases between. The CDR3 totals 15 residues. CDR3 coding DNA: TGTGCCAGCAGCCCGAGAGCCGGGGGGTGGACTGAAGCTTTCTTT. Encoded protein: CASSPRAGGWTEAFF.

The chain links TRBV9 to TRBJ1-1; 7 positions match TRBD1. After removal of 3 bases from V and 4 bases from J, the junction contained 0 bases not matched to a gene. The CDR3 runs to 12 residues. The germline CDR1 and CDR2 sequences are SGDLS and YYNGEE. The CDR3 region is CASSAGGTEAFF. The CDR3 region has the DNA TGTGCCAGCAGCGCAGGGGGCACTGAAGCTTTCTTT.

The chain has TRBV19 and TRBJ1-2; D is undetermined. Germline values: CDR1 LNHDA, CDR2 SQIVND (reference sequence). The CDR3 consists of 13 residues. V was pared by 8 bases and J by 3 bases, with 13 bases between. The CDR3 DNA reads TGTGCCAGTCATTTGGAGGGAGACTATGGCTACACCTTC. Protein: CASHLEGDYGYTF.

The J gene is TRBJ2-7, the V gene TRBV27; D call uncertain. The ends were cut back, 4 bases at V and 2 bases at J, with 9 bases in the middle. The V gene's germline CDR1 is MNHEY and CDR2 SMNVEV (reference sequence). This CDR3 spans 13 amino acids. This chain's CDR3 is CASSYGTTYEQYF. The DNA of the CDR3 is TGTGCCAGCAGTTATGGCACAACCTACGAGCAGTACTTC.

This clone was detected a few times. V and J are TRBV15 and TRBJ2-1; 11 nucleotides match TRBD2. Germline V lookup: CDR1 LNHNV, CDR2 YYDKDF (reference sequence). Trimming removed 5 bases from V and 7 bases from J; junction bases left unmatched: 13. The CDR3 is 17 residues long. The CDR3 coding sequence is TGTGCCACCAGCGTTCACTTCCTAGCGGGAGGAAGGAATGAGCAGTTCTTC. This gives the protein CATSVHFLAGGRNEQFF.

This clone was detected only once. The chain combines TRBV4-2 with TRBJ1-5; a weak D match, TRBD1 (5 bases). The germline V gene has CDR1 LGHNA and CDR2 YNFKEQ. The CDR3 has 12 residues. Trimming stripped 8 bases from V and 6 bases from J, with 11 bases between. In DNA form, the CDR3 reads TGTGCCAGCGGGGGGAGGGGTCAGCCCCAGCATTTT. Encoded protein: CASGGRGQPQHF.

The chain joins TRBV10-3 to TRBJ2-3; 10 bases are a match to TRBD2. Trimming cost V 3 bases and J 0 bases; bases outside gene matches: 6. The CDR3 runs 17 residues. CDR1 is ENHRY and CDR2 is SYGVKD in the germline V gene. The DNA for the CDR3 is TGTGCCATCAGTGAACTTCAGACTAGCGGGAGCACAGATACGCAGTATTTT. This sequence encodes CAISELQTSGSTDTQYF.

The gene calls are TRBV6-2 or TRBV6-3 and TRBJ1-5; 8 positions match TRBD1. V trimming: 6 bases; J trimming: 0 bases; junction bases outside the gene matches: 13. CDR1 and CDR2 (germline): MNHEY, SVGEGT. The CDR3 totals 18 residues. The DNA of the CDR3 is TGTGCCAGCAGCCCGACAGGGGTTCAAGTTGGTAGCAATCAGCCCCAGCATTTT. The encoded protein is CASSPTGVQVGSNQPQHF.

V and J are TRBV10-1 and TRBJ1-6; D not certain. Looked up from germline, CDR1 is WNHNN and CDR2 is SYGVQD (reference sequence). The CDR3 loop spans 15 amino acids. Trimming took off 3 bases at V and 8 bases at J, with 14 bases between the two ends. The CDR3 sequence is CASSEKVIGDSPLHF. The DNA of the CDR3 is TGCGCCAGCAGTGAAAAAGTGATCGGGGATTCACCCCTCCACTTT.

This chain connects TRBV28 to TRBJ1-1, with 9 bases fitting TRBD1. V gave up 5 bases and J gave up 8 bases; unmatched junction bases: 6. The CDR3 runs to 13 residues. Germline V CDR1 and CDR2: MDHEN, SYDVKM. Written as DNA, the CDR3 is TGTGCCAGCAGTCCCAACAGGGGGCTGGAAGCTTTCTTT. Protein sequence: CASSPNRGLEAFF.

The rearrangement links TRBV18 to TRBJ2-1, with 7 positions matching TRBD2. The CDR3 covers 17 residues. The V segment lost 0 bases and the J segment 0 bases; nucleotides outside the gene matches: 5. Germline V gene lookup returns CDR1 KGHSH and CDR2 LQKENI. The CDR3 DNA follows: TGTGCCAGCTCACCACCGGTAGCGGGTTTCTCCTACAATGAGCAGTTCTTC. Translating gives CASSPPVAGFSYNEQFF.

This chain uses TRBV10-1 with TRBJ2-1, with D unresolved. The CDR3 totals 13 residues. Germline V gene sequence: CDR1 WNHNN, CDR2 SYGVQD (reference sequence). Trimming stripped 2 bases from V and 7 bases from J, with 9 bases between. CDR3 DNA: TGCGCCAGCAGTGAGCCCGACAAAAATGAGCAGTTCTTC. Protein: CASSEPDKNEQFF.

V usage is TRBV7-8 and J usage is TRBJ2-1; weak D call: TRBD1 (6 bases). V was pared by 5 bases and J by 1 base, with 9 bases between. This CDR3 has 14 amino acids. Germline V gives CDR1 SGHVS, CDR2 FQNEAQ. The CDR3 nucleotides are TGTGCCAGCAGCCGAGACAGGTCCTACAATGAGCAGTTCTTC. This translates into CASSRDRSYNEQFF.